This T cell receptor (beta chain) is drawn from a study of shared T cell receptors in the human thymus. Method: immunoSEQ multiplex PCR; TCRdb's copy keeps in-frame clones and lacks some. The data contain roughly 660,000 clones, around nine tenths of them singletons. Trimming left V 4 bases short and J 5 bases short, with 18 bases between. The CDR3 length is 15 residues. CDR1 is GTSNPN, CDR2 SVGIG, per germline (reference sequence). These sequences were also reported in another study, on human thymus T cells. That publication notes: Having corrective surgery for congenital heart defects, healthy Finnish infants were the ones who donated. Resections from corrective heart surgery provided thymus tissue. V and J genes seemed to be used with bias in thymic and blood repertoires.

The sequencing input was thymocytes. V is TRBV30 and J is TRBJ2-1, with a possible D match to TRBD2 (5 bases). This clonotype was obtained from a boy younger than two with a congenital heart defect. CDR3 DNA sequence: TGTGCCTGGACCAGCGACGGAAGAGGGAACAATGAGCAGTTCTTC. It is translated as CAWTSDGRGNNEQFF.